The 4 T cell receptor beta chains in this list originate from one sample, sequenced in a study of siplizumab effects on memory and regulatory T cells. The protocol was immunoSEQ multiplex PCR, while the TCRdb copy is restricted to in-frame clones and leaves out a portion. The sample yields fewer than 45,000 clones, more than 70% seen once. The sample consisted of naive CD4+ T cells sorted from blood. The receptors originated from a human donor in good health.

The chain carries TRBV5-4 and TRBJ2-3; D gene unclear. There are 13 residues in the CDR3. Germline V gives CDR1 SGHNT, CDR2 YYREEE (reference sequence). Trimming left V 0 bases short and J 4 bases short, with 6 bases between. CDR3 loop: CASSLGSPDTQYF. The CDR3 DNA reads as TGTGCCAGCAGCTTGGGGTCCCCAGATACGCAGTATTTT.

The chain links TRBV5-1 to TRBJ2-1, with 13 bases matching TRBD2. V trimming: 4 bases; J trimming: 6 bases; junction bases outside the gene matches: 4. The CDR3 is made up of 15 amino acids. In germline, CDR1 is SGHRS, CDR2 YFSETQ. The CDR3 protein is CASSVTSGGANEQFF. In DNA, the CDR3 is TGCGCCAGCAGCGTTACTAGCGGGGGGGCCAATGAGCAGTTCTTC.

The chain couples TRBV7-2 to TRBJ2-3; D remains unclear. Trimming left V 5 bases short and J 8 bases short, with 8 bases between. The CDR3 is 11 amino acids. Germline CDR1 SGHTA, CDR2 FQGNSA. The CDR3 DNA reads as TGTGCCAGCAGCCCGGCGGCTACGCAGTATTTT. Translation: CASSPAATQYF.

The chain is built from TRBV6-1 and TRBJ2-7, with D perhaps TRBD1 or TRBD2 (5 bases each). Per germline, CDR1 MNHNS and CDR2 SASEGT. The CDR3 spans 13 residues. V lost 7 bases and J lost 2, with 12 bases in between. The CDR3 here is CASKGPGTYEQYF. The CDR3 nucleotides read TGTGCCAGCAAGGGACCGGGTACCTACGAGCAGTACTTC.